This T cell receptor (beta chain) was sequenced in a study of control samples from healthy donors and cancer patients. Germline CDR1 and CDR2: MNHEY and SMNVEV (reference sequence). This CDR3 spans 16 amino acids. V lost 4 bases, J lost 0 bases, and 15 bases lay in between. TCRdb's copy holds only in-frame clones and misses some; the assay was immunoSEQ multiplex PCR. The sample has 150,000 or so clones; about 94% are singletons. The TCR was taken from a middle-aged man in good health. The J gene is TRBJ1-1, the V gene TRBV27; D gene uncertain. The sequenced sample consisted of blood. The CDR3 loop is CASSYRPPGLNTEAFF. The CDR3 DNA sequence: TGTGCCAGCAGTTATCGGCCCCCGGGGTTGAACACTGAAGCTTTCTTT.